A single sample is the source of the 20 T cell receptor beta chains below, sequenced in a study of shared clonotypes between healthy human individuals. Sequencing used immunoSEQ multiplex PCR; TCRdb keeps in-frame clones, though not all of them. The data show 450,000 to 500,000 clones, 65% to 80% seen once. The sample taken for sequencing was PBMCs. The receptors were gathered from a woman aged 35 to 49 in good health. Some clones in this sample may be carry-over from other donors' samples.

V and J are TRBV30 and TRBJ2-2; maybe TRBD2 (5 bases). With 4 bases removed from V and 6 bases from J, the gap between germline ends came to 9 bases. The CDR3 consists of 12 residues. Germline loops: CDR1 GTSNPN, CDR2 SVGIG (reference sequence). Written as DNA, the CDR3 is TGTGCCTGGAACTTAGCGCCCGGGGAGCTGTTTTTT. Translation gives CAWNLAPGELFF.

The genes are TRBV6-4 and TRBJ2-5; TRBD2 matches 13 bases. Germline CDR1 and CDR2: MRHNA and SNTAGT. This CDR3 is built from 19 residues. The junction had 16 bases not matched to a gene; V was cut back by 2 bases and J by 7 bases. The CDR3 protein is CASSDPPGTSGNTRGTQYF. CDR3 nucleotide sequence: TGTGCCAGCAGTGACCCTCCCGGGACTAGCGGGAATACAAGAGGGACCCAGTACTTC.

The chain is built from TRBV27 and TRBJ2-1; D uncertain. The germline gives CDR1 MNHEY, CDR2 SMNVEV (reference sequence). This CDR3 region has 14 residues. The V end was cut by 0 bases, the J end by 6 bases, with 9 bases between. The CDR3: CASSLSPLANEQFF. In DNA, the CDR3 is TGTGCCAGCAGTTTATCCCCCTTGGCCAATGAGCAGTTCTTC.

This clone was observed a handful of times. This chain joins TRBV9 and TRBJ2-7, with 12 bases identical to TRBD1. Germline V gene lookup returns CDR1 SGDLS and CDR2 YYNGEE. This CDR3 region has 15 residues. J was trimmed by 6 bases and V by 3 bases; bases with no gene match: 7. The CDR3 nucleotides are TGTGCCAGCAGCGCCGTCGGGACAGGGGGCAGCGAGCAGTACTTC. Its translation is CASSAVGTGGSEQYF.

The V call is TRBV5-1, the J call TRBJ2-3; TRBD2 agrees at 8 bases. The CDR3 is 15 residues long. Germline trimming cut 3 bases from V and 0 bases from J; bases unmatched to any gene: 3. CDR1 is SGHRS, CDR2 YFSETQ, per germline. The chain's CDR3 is CASSSSGLSTDTQYF. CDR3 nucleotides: TGCGCCAGCAGCTCTAGCGGGCTGAGCACAGATACGCAGTATTTT.

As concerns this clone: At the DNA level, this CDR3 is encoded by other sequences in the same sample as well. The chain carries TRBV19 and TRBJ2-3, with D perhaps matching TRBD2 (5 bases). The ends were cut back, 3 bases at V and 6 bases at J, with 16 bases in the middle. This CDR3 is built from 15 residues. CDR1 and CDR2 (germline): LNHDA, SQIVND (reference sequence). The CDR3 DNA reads TGTGCCAGTAGTATGAGGGCCCCGACGGGGGATACGCAGTATTTT. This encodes CASSMRAPTGDTQYF.

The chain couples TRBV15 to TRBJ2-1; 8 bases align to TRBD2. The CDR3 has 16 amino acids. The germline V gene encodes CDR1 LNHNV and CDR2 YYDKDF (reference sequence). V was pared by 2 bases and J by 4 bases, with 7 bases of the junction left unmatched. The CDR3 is CATSRLGSGKYNEQFF. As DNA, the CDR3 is TGTGCCACCAGCAGATTGGGTAGCGGGAAATACAATGAGCAGTTCTTC.

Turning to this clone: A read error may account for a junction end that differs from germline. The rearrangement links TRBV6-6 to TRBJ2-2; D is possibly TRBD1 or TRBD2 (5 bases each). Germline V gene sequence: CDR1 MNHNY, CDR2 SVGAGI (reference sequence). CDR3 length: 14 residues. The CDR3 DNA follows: TGTGCCAGCAGGTCAGGGACGGACACCGGGGAGCTGGTCTTT. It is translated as CASRSGTDTGELVF.

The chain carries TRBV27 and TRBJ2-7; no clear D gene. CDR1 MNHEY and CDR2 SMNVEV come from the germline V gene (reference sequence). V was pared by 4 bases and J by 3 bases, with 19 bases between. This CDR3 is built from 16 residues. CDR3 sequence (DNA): TGTGCCAGCAGTTCTCTCGCTCCCCCACCGCGCTACGAGCAGTACTTC. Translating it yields CASSSLAPPPRYEQYF.

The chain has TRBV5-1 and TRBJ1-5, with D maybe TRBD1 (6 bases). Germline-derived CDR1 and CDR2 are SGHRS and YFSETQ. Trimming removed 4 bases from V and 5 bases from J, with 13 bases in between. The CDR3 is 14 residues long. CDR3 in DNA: TGCGCCAGCAGCGAATCAGGGGTGGATCAGCCCCAGCATTTT. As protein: CASSESGVDQPQHF.

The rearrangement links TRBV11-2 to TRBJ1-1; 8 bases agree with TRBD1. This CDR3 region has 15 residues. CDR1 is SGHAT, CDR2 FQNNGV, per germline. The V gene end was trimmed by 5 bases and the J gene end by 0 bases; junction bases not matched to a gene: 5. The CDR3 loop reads CASSTQGAVNTEAFF. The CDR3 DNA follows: TGTGCCAGCAGCACGCAGGGGGCGGTGAACACTGAAGCTTTCTTT.

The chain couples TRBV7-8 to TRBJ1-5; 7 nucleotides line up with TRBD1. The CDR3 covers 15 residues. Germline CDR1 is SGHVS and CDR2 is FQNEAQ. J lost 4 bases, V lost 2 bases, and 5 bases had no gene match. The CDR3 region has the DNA TGTGCCAGCAGCTTAAACAGGGGTTTAAATCAGCCCCAGCATTTT. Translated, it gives CASSLNRGLNQPQHF.

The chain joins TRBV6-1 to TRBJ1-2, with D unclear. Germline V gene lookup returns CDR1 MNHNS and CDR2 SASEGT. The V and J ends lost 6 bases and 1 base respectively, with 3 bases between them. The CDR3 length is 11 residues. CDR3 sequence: CASSLNYGYTF. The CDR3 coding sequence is TGTGCCAGCAGCCTTAACTATGGCTACACCTTC.

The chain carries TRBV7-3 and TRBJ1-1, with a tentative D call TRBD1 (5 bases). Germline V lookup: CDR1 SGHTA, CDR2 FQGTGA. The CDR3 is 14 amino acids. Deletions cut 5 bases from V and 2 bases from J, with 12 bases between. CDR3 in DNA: TGTGCCAGCAGCCTCCAGGGTGGAAACACTGAAGCTTTCTTT. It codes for CASSLQGGNTEAFF.

DNA of the CDR3: TGTGCCAGCAGCTTATATCCGGAGGGGGTGGACACCGGGGAGCTGTTTTTT. As protein: CASSLYPEGVDTGELFF. The chain carries TRBV7-2 and TRBJ2-2; D may be TRBD1 or TRBD2 (6 bases each). The CDR3 has 17 amino acids. Germline CDR1 and CDR2: SGHTA and FQGNSA. V was clipped by 2 bases and J by 3 bases, with 16 bases between them. The variable domain in full, completed from reference TRBV7-2 and TRBJ2-2, reads GAGVSQSPSNKVTEKGKDVELRCDPISGHTALYWYRQSLGQGLEFLIYFQGNSAPDKSGLPSDRFSAERTGGSVSTLTIQRTQQEDSAVYLCASSLYPEGVDTGELFFGEGSRLTVL.

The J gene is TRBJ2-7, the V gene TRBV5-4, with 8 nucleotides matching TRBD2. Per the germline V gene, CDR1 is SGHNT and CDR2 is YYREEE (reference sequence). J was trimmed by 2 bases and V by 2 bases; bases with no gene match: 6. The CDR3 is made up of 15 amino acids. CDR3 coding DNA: TGTGCCAGCAGCTTTGGGGGACTAGGGCCCTACGAGCAGTACTTC. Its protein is CASSFGGLGPYEQYF.

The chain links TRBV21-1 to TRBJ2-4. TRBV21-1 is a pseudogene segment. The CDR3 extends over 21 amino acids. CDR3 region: CASSKPLYKDGGRLAKNIQYF. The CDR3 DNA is TGTGCCAGCAGCAAACCTTTGTATAAGGATGGCGGCAGGCTAGCCAAAAACATTCAGTACTTC.

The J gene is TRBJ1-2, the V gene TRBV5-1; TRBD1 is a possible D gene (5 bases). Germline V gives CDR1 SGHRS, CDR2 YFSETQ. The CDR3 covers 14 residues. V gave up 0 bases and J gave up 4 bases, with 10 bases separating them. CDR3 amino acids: CASSLEGSGYGYTF. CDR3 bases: TGCGCCAGCAGCTTGGAGGGGTCGGGCTATGGCTACACCTTC.

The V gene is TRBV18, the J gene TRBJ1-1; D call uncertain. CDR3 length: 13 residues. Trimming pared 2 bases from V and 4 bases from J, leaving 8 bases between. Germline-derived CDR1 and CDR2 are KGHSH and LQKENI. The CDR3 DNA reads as TGTGCCAGCTCACCATCCATGGGCACTGAAGCTTTCTTT. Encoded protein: CASSPSMGTEAFF.

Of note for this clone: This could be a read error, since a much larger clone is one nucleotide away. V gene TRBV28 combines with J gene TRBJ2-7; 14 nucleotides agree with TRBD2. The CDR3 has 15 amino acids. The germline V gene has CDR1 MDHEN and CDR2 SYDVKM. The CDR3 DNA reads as TGTGCCGGCAGCTCGGGACTAGCGGGAGAGTACGAGCAGTACTTC. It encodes CAGSSGLAGEYEQYF.